The clone carrying this T cell receptor (beta chain) was seen more than once but under ten times. Its antigen is not known. This entry is derived from a study of beta chain features in type 1 diabetes. Across the whole study: When patients were set against healthy donors, age, gender and cell yields were similar.

The CDR3 sequence is 16 residues long. Germline loops: CDR1 SEHNR, CDR2 FQNEAQ (reference sequence). V was pared by 2 bases and J by 0 bases, with 12 bases between. The investigators reverse transcribed all of the isolated RNA, so they sequenced expressed TCRB transcripts. Sequencing was performed with immunoSEQ multiplex PCR; in TCRdb, only in-frame clones are kept and a portion is missing. The data hold fewer than 350,000 clones, with 15% to 20% observed a single time. Study-wide points: Shortening of TCRB CDR3s, moderate but significant, appeared in all four CD4+ subsets of Type 1 diabetes patients.

Source material: naive CD4+ T cells from blood. The V call is TRBV7-9, the J call TRBJ2-3, with D perhaps TRBD2 (6 bases). The TCR comes from a young woman in good health. The CDR3 is CASSLRAGTSTDTQYF. The CDR3 coding sequence is TGTGCCAGCAGCTTAAGGGCCGGGACTAGCACAGATACGCAGTATTTT.